This T cell receptor beta chain is from a study of cytomegalovirus exposure and HLA in healthy donors. Study-wide context: A prior analysis found more than 90 million unique TCR beta sequences from some 190 million T cells.

This PCR relied on a set of 60 Vbeta primers and 13 Jbeta primers. Data came from immunoSEQ multiplex PCR; TCRdb stores just in-frame clones and leaves some out. Its clone listing holds about 50,000 clones. With 2 bases removed from V and 2 bases from J, the gap between germline ends came to 13 bases. Germline loops: CDR1 MDHEN, CDR2 SYDVKM. The CDR3 covers 15 residues. The chain couples TRBV28 to TRBJ2-7; D perhaps matches TRBD1 (5 bases). This sequence was found in a woman aged 18-29 years in good health and CMV-seronegative. What was sequenced was PBMCs. CDR3 nucleotides: TGTGCCAGCAGTTTAAGGGCCAGGGTCGCCTACGAGCAGTACTTC. It encodes CASSLRARVAYEQYF.